One sample yielded the 32 T cell receptor beta chains listed below, sequenced in a study of blood T cell repertoires in COVID-19. Measured with immunoSEQ multiplex PCR; TCRdb has only the in-frame clones, and not every one. The data hold 250,000 or so clones, with more than 75% observed a single time. Sequenced input: peripheral blood. These receptors were taken from a man older than 75 with acute or convalescent COVID-19.

The genes are TRBV3-1 (or the pseudogene TRBV3-2) and TRBJ1-3, with TRBD1 identical over 10 bases. The V gene end was trimmed by 8 bases and the J gene end by 4 bases; junction bases not matched to a gene: 5. CDR1 and CDR2 from the germline V gene are LGHDT and YNNKEL (reference sequence). The CDR3 sequence is 14 residues long. This chain's CDR3 is CASSRTGGGNTIYF. As DNA, the CDR3 is TGTGCCAGCTCACGGACAGGGGGAGGAAACACCATATATTTT.

The rearrangement joins TRBV7-8 to TRBJ1-5, with 9 nucleotides matching TRBD1. CDR1 SGHVS and CDR2 FQNEAQ come from the germline V gene. V was clipped by 1 base and J by 6 bases; unmatched bases: 4. This CDR3 region has 15 residues. The CDR3 spells CASSLDRGQVQPQHF. CDR3 DNA: TGTGCCAGCAGCTTAGACAGGGGGCAGGTTCAGCCCCAGCATTTT.

The chain combines TRBV2 with TRBJ2-7; perhaps TRBD1 as D (7 bases). Trimming cost V 6 bases and J 4 bases, with 16 bases left between them. Germline V lookup: CDR1 SNHLY, CDR2 FYNNEI. CDR3 size: 14 residues. The CDR3 nucleotides are TGTGCCAGCAGGTCTGCGGGACAGCCGTACGAGCAGTACTTC. Protein: CASRSAGQPYEQYF.

This chain links TRBV7-6 with TRBJ2-5, with TRBD1 matching over 9 bases. The germline V gene encodes CDR1 SGHVS and CDR2 FNYEAQ. J gave up 1 base and V 4 bases, and 4 bases lay outside the gene matches. The CDR3 has 15 amino acids. CDR3 loop: CASSSPTGGQETQYF. CDR3 DNA sequence: TGTGCCAGCAGCTCTCCGACAGGGGGCCAAGAGACCCAGTACTTC.

This chain uses TRBV7-3 with TRBJ2-2; 7 bases are a match to TRBD2. Unmatched junction bases numbered 10, after V lost 5 bases and J lost 4 bases. The CDR3 length is 16 residues. Germline CDR1 SGHTA, CDR2 FQGTGA. The CDR3 nucleotides read TGTGCCAGCAGCCCGCAGGTTCTAGCGGCCACCGGGGAGCTGTTTTTT. This encodes CASSPQVLAATGELFF. Drawing the rest from reference TRBV7-3 and TRBJ2-2, the complete variable domain is GAGVSQTPSNKVTEKGKYVELRCDPISGHTALYWYRQSLGQGPEFLIYFQGTGAADDSGLPNDRFFAVRPEGSVSTLKIQRTERGDSAVYLCASSPQVLAATGELFFGEGSRLTVL.

CDR3 in amino acids: CASSYSWGRGGTEAFF. As DNA, the CDR3 is TGTGCCAGCAGTTACTCGTGGGGGCGAGGCGGAACTGAAGCTTTCTTT. The chain uses TRBV6-5 and TRBJ1-1; D perhaps matches TRBD1 (6 bases). Germline V gene data show CDR1 as MNHEY and CDR2 as SVGAGI. This CDR3 is 16 amino acids long. V was cut by 0 bases and J by 5 bases, with 16 bases left in between.

The chain combines TRBV11-2 with TRBJ1-4, with a weak D call TRBD1 (5 bases). Germline-derived CDR1 and CDR2 are SGHAT and FQNNGV. Between the trimmed V and J ends, which lost 5 bases and 11 bases, there was a span of 18 bases. The CDR3 totals 14 residues. In DNA form, the CDR3 reads TGTGCCAGCAGCAACGACAGCCCCTCGGCCAAACTGTTTTTT. Amino acid sequence: CASSNDSPSAKLFF.

The chain uses TRBV6-5 and TRBJ1-6; TRBD1 might be the D (5 bases). The CDR3 length is 16 residues. V lost 0 bases to trimming and J lost 8 bases, with 14 bases between them. The germline CDR1 and CDR2 sequences are MNHEY and SVGAGI. The CDR3 loop reads CASSYSGRTKDSPLHF. CDR3 nucleotides: TGTGCCAGCAGTTACTCCGGCCGGACAAAGGATTCACCCCTCCACTTT.

The chain uses TRBV10-3 and TRBJ1-4; maybe TRBD1 (5 bases). This CDR3 is built from 14 residues. Germline values: CDR1 ENHRY, CDR2 SYGVKD. Trimming left V 4 bases short and J 5 bases short, with 11 bases between. The CDR3 is CAISALGGNEKLFF. The CDR3 region has the DNA TGTGCCATCAGTGCCCTGGGGGGGAATGAAAAACTGTTTTTT.

The rearrangement uses TRBV3-1 (or the pseudogene TRBV3-2) and TRBJ1-2, with TRBD1 as a possible D gene (6 bases). V dropped 4 bases and J dropped 6 bases, with 18 bases sitting between them. Per germline, CDR1 LGHDT and CDR2 YNNKEL (reference sequence). The CDR3 runs to 15 residues. CDR3: CASSRGQKVDHGYTF. For the CDR3, the DNA is TGTGCCAGCAGCCGCGGACAGAAGGTTGATCATGGCTACACCTTC.

The CDR3 is CASSLAGMNTGELFF. CDR3 DNA sequence: TGTGCCAGCAGCTTAGCCGGGATGAACACCGGGGAGCTGTTTTTT. The rearrangement links TRBV7-2 to TRBJ2-2; maybe TRBD2 (5 bases). The CDR3 runs to 15 residues. Trimming took 0 bases from V and 1 from J, leaving 6 bases between them. Germline V CDR1 and CDR2: SGHTA, FQGNSA.

The chain recombines TRBV29-1 with TRBJ1-2, with 7 bases that match TRBD1. CDR1 and CDR2 from the germline V gene are SQVTM and ANQGSEA. This CDR3 has 16 amino acids. Unmatched junction bases numbered 16, after V lost 7 bases and J lost 2 bases. CDR3 loop: CSAIGPTGEANYGYTF. The CDR3, as DNA: TGCAGCGCCATCGGCCCCACAGGGGAGGCAAACTATGGCTACACCTTC. The complete variable domain, with remaining parts taken from reference TRBV29-1 and TRBJ1-2, reads SAVISQKPSRDICQRGTSLTIQCQVDSQVTMMFWYRQQPGQSLTLIATANQGSEATYESGFVIDKFPISRPNLTFSTLTVSNMSPEDSSIYLCSAIGPTGEANYGYTFGSGTRLTVV.

Here the CDR3 DNA reads TGCAGCGTTGCACTACGGCGGAACACTGAAGCTTTCTTT. This sequence encodes CSVALRRNTEAFF. This rearrangement joins TRBV29-1 to TRBJ1-1; no clear D gene. V was shortened by 4 bases and J by 1 base, with 10 bases between the two germline ends. This CDR3 is built from 13 residues. Germline V gene data show CDR1 as SQVTM and CDR2 as ANQGSEA.

The chain is built from TRBV20-1 and TRBJ1-5; D remains unclear. Germline loops: CDR1 DFQATT, CDR2 SNEGSKA (reference sequence). The ends were cut back, 2 bases at V and 3 bases at J, with 2 bases in the middle. CDR3 length: 11 residues. CDR3 region: CSARHNQPQHF. In DNA form, the CDR3 reads TGCAGTGCTAGACACAATCAGCCCCAGCATTTT.

The chain couples TRBV25-1 to TRBJ2-7, with 8 bases lining up with TRBD2. CDR1 is MGHDK and CDR2 is SYGVNS in the germline V gene. Trimming at V came to 4 bases and at J to 0 bases, leaving 8 bases not matched to a gene. The CDR3 extends over 16 amino acids. The CDR3 protein is CASSGYSGGSSYEQYF. The CDR3 region has the DNA TGTGCCAGCAGTGGATACTCGGGGGGGAGCTCCTACGAGCAGTACTTC.

The count of this clone is one. The V and J genes are TRBV10-3 and TRBJ2-1; 9 bases agree with TRBD1. Germline assignment: CDR1 ENHRY and CDR2 SYGVKD. The ends lost 6 bases at V and 7 bases at J; junction bases unmatched: 19. The CDR3 is 18 amino acids. The chain's CDR3 is CAISGTGTKGIQKNEQFF. The CDR3 DNA sequence: TGTGCCATCAGCGGGACAGGGACCAAAGGGATCCAGAAGAATGAGCAGTTCTTC.

This clone was seen more than once but under ten times. V usage is TRBV6-6 and J usage is TRBJ1-2; TRBD1 might be the D (5 bases). The germline gives CDR1 MNHNY, CDR2 SVGAGI (reference sequence). The CDR3 runs to 15 residues. Trimming shortened V by 0 bases and J by 0 bases, and 8 bases separated the two germline ends. The CDR3 here is CASSYSQGSNYGYTF. CDR3 nucleotide sequence: TGTGCCAGCAGTTACTCGCAGGGCTCTAACTATGGCTACACCTTC.

This chain links TRBV3-1 (or the pseudogene TRBV3-2) with TRBJ2-1; a possible D gene is TRBD2 (6 bases). CDR3 length: 14 amino acids. V lost 0 bases and J lost 6, with 9 bases in between. Germline-derived CDR1 and CDR2 are LGHDT and YNNKEL (reference sequence). CDR3 in amino acids: CASSQDGRPNEQFF. CDR3 bases: TGTGCCAGCAGCCAAGATGGGAGGCCCAATGAGCAGTTCTTC.

The chain carries TRBV11-2 and TRBJ1-1; tentative D call: TRBD1 (5 bases). There are 14 residues in the CDR3. Germline CDR1 and CDR2: SGHAT and FQNNGV. V was shortened by 6 bases and J by 5 bases, with 16 bases between the two germline ends. CDR3 sequence reads: CASRIGVFGTEAFF. DNA for the CDR3: TGTGCCAGCAGAATAGGGGTATTCGGGACTGAAGCTTTCTTT.

The chain is built from TRBV5-1 and TRBJ2-3, with D tentatively TRBD2 (6 bases). The CDR3 totals 13 residues. V was pared by 4 bases and J by 6 bases, with 12 bases between. Per the germline V gene, CDR1 is SGHRS and CDR2 is YFSETQ. The CDR3 loop is CASSLLEGDTQYF. The CDR3 DNA follows: TGCGCCAGCAGCCTCCTGGAGGGGGATACGCAGTATTTT.

This clone was seen just once. This chain joins TRBV6-5 and TRBJ2-4, with D perhaps TRBD2 (6 bases). Germline loops: CDR1 MNHEY, CDR2 SVGAGI. CDR3 length equals 15 residues. Trimming took off 7 bases at V and 0 bases at J, with 13 bases between the two ends. CDR3 loop: CASMEGPLAKNIQYF. In DNA form, the CDR3 reads TGTGCCAGCATGGAGGGGCCCCTAGCCAAAAACATTCAGTACTTC.

V and J are TRBV2 and TRBJ2-5; possible D gene TRBD2, 5 bases. Trimming took 6 bases from V and 2 from J, leaving 10 bases between them. The CDR3 consists of 13 residues. Germline CDR1 SNHLY, CDR2 FYNNEI. The CDR3, as DNA: TGTGCCAGCAGCCTGGAGCGGCAAGAGACCCAGTACTTC. Protein product: CASSLERQETQYF.

The V gene is TRBV7-9, the J gene TRBJ2-7; TRBD2 agrees at 7 bases. CDR3 size: 16 residues. CDR1 is SEHNR and CDR2 is FQNEAQ in the germline V gene (reference sequence). Losses at the gene ends were 5 bases for V and 0 bases for J; bases not matched to a gene: 10. The CDR3: CASSDPLGGSSYEQYF. The CDR3 bases are TGTGCCAGCAGCGACCCTTTGGGAGGGAGCTCCTACGAGCAGTACTTC. Full variable domain (rest looked up from reference TRBV7-9 and TRBJ2-7): DTGVSQNPRHKITKRGQNVTFRCDPISEHNRLYWYRQTLGQGPEFLTYFQNEAQLEKSRLLSDRFSAERPKGSFSTLEIQRTEQGDSAMYLCASSDPLGGSSYEQYFGPGTRLTVT.

The chain carries TRBV7-9 and TRBJ2-7, with TRBD2 identical over 7 bases. Germline loops: CDR1 SEHNR, CDR2 FQNEAQ (reference sequence). The CDR3 has 16 amino acids. Germline trimming cut 3 bases from V and 1 base from J; bases unmatched to any gene: 9. The CDR3 spells CASSFLGLAESYEQYF. CDR3 DNA: TGTGCCAGCAGCTTCCTCGGGCTAGCGGAATCCTACGAGCAGTACTTC.

This clone was seen a few times. This chain connects TRBV4-3 to TRBJ2-2; tentative D call: TRBD1 (5 bases). CDR3 size: 16 residues. CDR1 is LGHNA, CDR2 YSLEER, per germline. Trimming took 0 bases from V and 1 from J, leaving 9 bases between them. The CDR3, as DNA: TGCGCCAGCAGCCAAGATTCCGGACAGAACACCGGGGAGCTGTTTTTT. The encoded protein is CASSQDSGQNTGELFF.

This chain joins TRBV5-4 and TRBJ2-1, with 8 bases matching TRBD1. V lost 4 bases, J lost 4 bases, and 4 bases stayed unmatched. Germline values: CDR1 SGHNT, CDR2 YYREEE (reference sequence). The CDR3 totals 14 residues. The CDR3 DNA follows: TGTGCCAGCAGCCAACAGGGGGTGTACAATGAGCAGTTCTTC. This gives the protein CASSQQGVYNEQFF. Together with reference TRBV5-4 and TRBJ2-1, the CDR3 gives the full variable domain: ETGVTQSPTHLIKTRGQQVTLRCSSQSGHNTVSWYQQALGQGPQFIFQYYREEENGRGNFPPRFSGLQFPNYSSELNVNALELDDSALYLCASSQQGVYNEQFFGPGTRLTVL.

The V gene is TRBV6-2 or TRBV6-3, the J gene TRBJ2-5; no reliable D call. Trimming removed 0 bases at V and 4 bases at J, with 9 bases between. The germline CDR1 and CDR2 sequences are MNHEY and SVGEGT. The CDR3 has 14 residues. Here the CDR3 DNA reads TGTGCCAGCAGTTACTCGGCCAGAGGAGAGACCCAGTACTTC. It yields the protein CASSYSARGETQYF.

The V and J genes are TRBV20-1 and TRBJ1-1; 7 nucleotides align to TRBD1. Trimming took 4 bases from V and 5 from J; bases not matched to a gene: 1. The CDR3 totals 11 residues. The germline CDR1 and CDR2 sequences are DFQATT and SNEGSKA (reference sequence). CDR3 nucleotide sequence: TGCAGTGCTATCAGGGGGACTGAAGCTTTCTTT. Its protein is CSAIRGTEAFF.

V usage is TRBV6-5 and J usage is TRBJ1-1; D remains ambiguous. V lost 7 bases, J lost 0 bases, and 12 bases lay in between. Germline CDR1 is MNHEY and CDR2 is SVGAGI. This CDR3 spans 14 amino acids. The CDR3 is CASISPGMNTEAFF. The DNA of the CDR3 is TGTGCCAGCATATCCCCGGGGATGAACACTGAAGCTTTCTTT.

The gene calls are TRBV19 and TRBJ2-7; 10 nucleotides line up with TRBD1. Germline V lookup: CDR1 LNHDA, CDR2 SQIVND (reference sequence). The J segment lost 2 bases and the V segment lost 4 bases, leaving 5 bases of the junction unmatched. The CDR3 is 15 residues long. DNA of the CDR3: TGTGCCAGTAGTACGGGACAGGGGTTACCCTACGAGCAGTACTTC. It specifies CASSTGQGLPYEQYF. The complete variable domain, with remaining parts taken from reference TRBV19 and TRBJ2-7, reads DGGITQSPKYLFRKEGQNVTLSCEQNLNHDAMYWYRQDPGQGLRLIYYSQIVNDFQKGDIAEGYSVSREKKESFPLTVTSAQKNPTAFYLCASSTGQGLPYEQYFGPGTRLTVT.

The chain couples TRBV7-2 to TRBJ1-2; no definite D call. The CDR3 is 13 residues long. Trimming shortened V by 4 bases and J by 10 bases, and 16 bases separated the two germline ends. CDR1 and CDR2 (germline): SGHTA, FQGNSA. Here the CDR3 reads CASSSSDSLAYTF. The CDR3 region has the DNA TGTGCCAGCAGCTCATCCGACTCCCTCGCCTACACCTTC. The entire variable domain, with the rest obtained from reference TRBV7-2 and TRBJ1-2, is as follows: GAGVSQSPSNKVTEKGKDVELRCDPISGHTALYWYRQSLGQGLEFLIYFQGNSAPDKSGLPSDRFSAERTGGSVSTLTIQRTQQEDSAVYLCASSSSDSLAYTFGSGTRLTVV.

The gene calls are TRBV15 and TRBJ1-2, with TRBD1 as a possible D gene (5 bases). V shed 0 bases and J shed 7 bases, with 9 bases lying between them. CDR3 length equals 13 residues. CDR1 is LNHNV and CDR2 is YYDKDF in the germline V gene (reference sequence). The CDR3 region has the DNA TGTGCCACCAGCAGAGACAGGGTAGGTGGCTACACCTTC. Amino acids: CATSRDRVGGYTF.